One sample yielded the 15 T cell receptor beta chains listed below, sequenced in a study of T cells in Graves' hyperthyroidism and ophthalmopathy. Amplified TCR beta CDR3 regions derived from RNA transcripts. An initial round of RT-PCR targeting the TCR CDR3 relied on the HTBI primer set. MiXCR, applied by TCRdb to the multiplex PCR reads, yields one record per CDR3 protein. The sample includes about 720,000 distinct CDR3 sequences, approximately 16% of them seen just once. The sequencing sample was made of blood. The receptor set was obtained from a man between 18 and 29 years old with Graves' hyperthyroidism.

J is TRBJ2-3 and V is TRBV5-4, with TRBD2 matching 13 bases. This CDR3 comprises 17 residues. Looked up from germline, CDR1 is SGHNT and CDR2 is YYREEE (reference sequence). Trimming cost V 2 bases and J 2 bases; bases outside gene matches: 5. The CDR3 bases are TGTGCCAGCAGCTTTAATGGACTAGCGGGAGTCACAGATACGCAGTATTTT. Translating gives CASSFNGLAGVTDTQYF. Drawing the rest from reference TRBV5-4 and TRBJ2-3, the complete variable domain is ETGVTQSPTHLIKTRGQQVTLRCSSQSGHNTVSWYQQALGQGPQFIFQYYREEENGRGNFPPRFSGLQFPNYSSELNVNALELDDSALYLCASSFNGLAGVTDTQYFGPGTRLTVL.

Details on this clonotype: One end of the junction varies from germline; a read error may be responsible. V and J are TRBV20-1 and TRBJ2-1; D is unresolved. The germline gives CDR1 DFQATT, CDR2 SNEGSKA (reference sequence). The CDR3 runs to 16 residues. CDR3 residues: CSAGDWNPSSYNEQFF. As DNA, the CDR3 is TGCAGTGCTGGAGACTGGAACCCTAGCTCCTACAATGAGCAGTTCTTC.

This clonotype has more than one count but fewer than ten. The chain has TRBV5-1 and TRBJ2-1; no reliable D call. This CDR3 is built from 16 residues. Germline loops: CDR1 SGHRS, CDR2 YFSETQ. Deletions cut 0 bases from V and 3 bases from J, with 13 bases between. The CDR3, as DNA: TGCGCCAGCAGCTTGGATAGTCGGACCCACTACAATGAGCAGTTCTTC. This encodes CASSLDSRTHYNEQFF. The full variable domain, with the rest looked up from reference TRBV5-1 and TRBJ2-1, is KAGVTQTPRYLIKTRGQQVTLSCSPISGHRSVSWYQQTPGQGLQFLFEYFSETQRNKGNFPGRFSGRQFSNSRSEMNVSTLELGDSALYLCASSLDSRTHYNEQFFGPGTRLTVL.

The chain employs TRBV5-4 and TRBJ1-4; perhaps TRBD1 as D (5 bases). The CDR3 runs to 15 residues. Trimming removed 4 bases from V and 2 bases from J, with 12 bases in between. CDR1 and CDR2 (germline): SGHNT, YYREEE (reference sequence). The CDR3 is CASSRGRDTNEKLFF. CDR3 DNA: TGTGCCAGCAGCAGGGGAAGGGACACTAATGAAAAACTGTTTTTT.

This clonotype turned up a few times. The V and J genes are TRBV7-3 and TRBJ2-1; 8 nucleotides align to TRBD1. Trimming removed 7 bases from V and 0 bases from J; junction bases left unmatched: 5. This CDR3 is built from 15 residues. Looked up from germline, CDR1 is SGHTA and CDR2 is FQGTGA. In DNA form, the CDR3 reads TGTGCCAGCACAGGGGGCCCGGCCTCCTACAATGAGCAGTTCTTC. It translates to CASTGGPASYNEQFF. Complete variable domain (other parts from reference TRBV7-3 and TRBJ2-1): GAGVSQTPSNKVTEKGKYVELRCDPISGHTALYWYRQSLGQGPEFLIYFQGTGAADDSGLPNDRFFAVRPEGSVSTLKIQRTERGDSAVYLCASTGGPASYNEQFFGPGTRLTVL.

V gene TRBV7-9 combines with J gene TRBJ2-7, with D perhaps given as TRBD1 or TRBD2 (5 bases each). V was pared by 5 bases and J by 4 bases, with 18 bases between. This CDR3 contains 15 residues. Germline V gene data show CDR1 as SEHNR and CDR2 as FQNEAQ (reference sequence). The CDR3: CASSTRKLGDYEQYF. The DNA for the CDR3 is TGTGCCAGCAGCACCAGGAAACTAGGGGATTACGAGCAGTACTTC.

This clonotype was picked up many times. The gene calls are TRBV30 and TRBJ1-5; D is perhaps TRBD1 (6 bases). The ends were cut back, 2 bases at V and 0 bases at J, with 11 bases in the middle. Germline CDR1 GTSNPN, CDR2 SVGIG (reference sequence). The CDR3 covers 15 residues. This CDR3 reads CAWSRGGNSNQPQHF. The CDR3 coding sequence is TGTGCCTGGAGTAGGGGGGGCAATAGCAATCAGCCCCAGCATTTT.

This clonotype was picked up a small number of times. The V gene is TRBV5-1, the J gene TRBJ1-6; D possibly corresponds to TRBD1 (5 bases). V lost 0 bases, J lost 9 bases, and 10 bases lay in between. The CDR3 totals 14 residues. From germline, CDR1 is SGHRS and CDR2 YFSETQ. The chain's CDR3 is CASSLGQPSSPLHF. CDR3 nucleotides: TGCGCCAGCAGCTTGGGACAGCCCAGTTCACCCCTCCACTTT.

This clonotype came up a few times. This chain links TRBV6-2 or TRBV6-3 with TRBJ1-5; 9 bases match TRBD1. The CDR3 sequence is 14 residues long. Germline values: CDR1 MNHEY, CDR2 SVGEGT. The V and J ends lost 6 bases and 5 bases, in that order; junction bases with no gene match: 5. CDR3 sequence (DNA): TGTGCCAGCAGGAACAGGGGGCTCGATCAGCCCCAGCATTTT. It translates to CASRNRGLDQPQHF.

This clonotype has only a few counts. The CDR3 DNA follows: TGCAGTGCTAGTCGGGTTGACGGGGAGCTGTTTTTT. This translates into CSASRVDGELFF. The chain uses TRBV20-1 and TRBJ2-2; D not certain. This CDR3 region has 12 residues. Per the germline V gene, CDR1 is DFQATT and CDR2 is SNEGSKA (reference sequence). Between the trimmed V and J ends, which lost 3 bases and 7 bases, there was a span of 9 bases.

The CDR3 DNA follows: TGTGCCACCAGTGGCCCGGTCATCTCCCCCAGCAGGGAGACCCAGTACTTC. Translated, it gives CATSGPVISPSRETQYF. The V and J genes are TRBV24-1 and TRBJ2-5, with D unresolved. Germline V lookup: CDR1 KGHDR, CDR2 SFDVKD. The CDR3 covers 17 residues. Trimming removed 5 bases at V and 5 bases at J, with 23 bases between.

This clonotype has at least ten counts. The rearrangement links TRBV3-1 to TRBJ2-7; no definite D call. CDR1 and CDR2 (germline): LGHDT, YNNKEL (reference sequence). The CDR3 runs 13 residues. The V end was cut by 3 bases, the J end by 0 bases, with 6 bases between. The CDR3: CASSQGNSYEQYF. The CDR3 bases are TGTGCCAGCAGCCAGGGCAACTCCTACGAGCAGTACTTC.

This clonotype was seen a handful of times. The chain carries TRBV6-1 and TRBJ2-1, with a weak D call TRBD1 (5 bases). Germline V CDR1 and CDR2: MNHNS, SASEGT. The CDR3 sequence is 12 residues long. The V gene lost 5 bases and the J gene lost 8 bases, with 10 bases spanning the gap. For the CDR3, the DNA is TGTGCCAGCAGTTCCCTGACAGATGAGCAGTTCTTC. It encodes CASSSLTDEQFF.

V is TRBV4-3 and J is TRBJ1-6; TRBD1 is a possible D gene (5 bases). Trimming pared 1 base from V and 7 bases from J, leaving 14 bases between. Germline-derived CDR1 and CDR2 are LGHNA and YSLEER. The CDR3 runs 16 residues. This CDR3 reads CASSQGSTAHNSPLHF. The DNA for the CDR3 is TGCGCCAGCAGCCAAGGATCGACAGCTCACAATTCACCCCTCCACTTT.

This clonotype has a count of ten or more. The chain links TRBV28 to TRBJ2-2; the match to TRBD2 covers 13 bases. This CDR3 contains 16 residues. V gave up 6 bases and J gave up 6 bases; unmatched junction bases: 7. The germline gives CDR1 MDHEN, CDR2 SYDVKM. This CDR3 is CASRPTSGRTSGELFF. The CDR3 DNA sequence: TGTGCCAGCAGGCCGACTAGCGGGAGGACTTCCGGGGAGCTGTTTTTT.